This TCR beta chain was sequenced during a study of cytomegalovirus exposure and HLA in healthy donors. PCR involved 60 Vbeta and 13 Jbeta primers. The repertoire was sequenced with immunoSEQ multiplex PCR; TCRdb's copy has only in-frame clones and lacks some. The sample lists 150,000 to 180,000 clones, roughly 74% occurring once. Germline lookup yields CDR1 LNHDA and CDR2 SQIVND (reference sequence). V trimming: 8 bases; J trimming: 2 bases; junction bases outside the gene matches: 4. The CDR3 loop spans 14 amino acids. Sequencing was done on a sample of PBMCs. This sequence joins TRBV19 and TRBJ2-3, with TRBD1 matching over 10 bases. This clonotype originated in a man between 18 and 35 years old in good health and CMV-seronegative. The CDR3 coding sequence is TGTGCCAGTTCAGACAGGGGGCCCACAGATACGCAGTATTTT. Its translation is CASSDRGPTDTQYF.